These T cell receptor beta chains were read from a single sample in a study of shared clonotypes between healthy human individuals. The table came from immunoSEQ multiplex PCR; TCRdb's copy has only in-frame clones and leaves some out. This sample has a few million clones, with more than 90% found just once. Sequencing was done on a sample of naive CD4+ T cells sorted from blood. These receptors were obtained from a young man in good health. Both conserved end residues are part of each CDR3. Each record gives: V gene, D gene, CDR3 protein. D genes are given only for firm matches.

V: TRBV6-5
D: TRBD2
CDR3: CASSKGLYNEQFF

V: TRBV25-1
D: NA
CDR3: CASKDRDTDTGELFF

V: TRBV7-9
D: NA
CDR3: CASSSGINQPQHF

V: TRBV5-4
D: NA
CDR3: CASSSGLTGNTEAFF

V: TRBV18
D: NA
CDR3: CASSPTENEQFF

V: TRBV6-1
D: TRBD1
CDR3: CASGYRGRSFNEQYF

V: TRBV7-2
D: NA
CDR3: CASSPSNEQFF

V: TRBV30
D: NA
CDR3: CAWETTTNTEAFF

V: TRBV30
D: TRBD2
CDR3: CAWSGGGSTYEQYF

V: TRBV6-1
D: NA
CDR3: CASSELEGLGGYTF

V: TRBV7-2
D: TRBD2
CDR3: CASSLFRAGGLNTGELFF

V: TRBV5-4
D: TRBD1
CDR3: CASSSMNRGLADTQYF

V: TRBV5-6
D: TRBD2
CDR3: CASSLLAGGYEQFF

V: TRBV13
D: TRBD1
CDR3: CASSLGRTGWNYGYTF

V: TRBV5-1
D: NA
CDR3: CASSSEGGNEQFF

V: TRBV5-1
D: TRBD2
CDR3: CASSLAGEPYNEQFF

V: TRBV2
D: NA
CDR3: CASSREIHEQYF

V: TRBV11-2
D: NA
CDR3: CASSLELGVTEAFF

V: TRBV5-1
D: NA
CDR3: CASSLGQGPYTDTQYF

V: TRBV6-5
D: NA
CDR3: CASSYSGGTRYEQYF

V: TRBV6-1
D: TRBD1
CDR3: CASTIQGAYNEQFF

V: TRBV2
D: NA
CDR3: CASTEGTLGTDTQYF

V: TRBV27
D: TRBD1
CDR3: CASTWDRTGVFSPLHF

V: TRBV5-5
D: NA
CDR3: CASSTMISTDTQYF

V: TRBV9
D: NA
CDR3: CASSVEGVENQPQHF

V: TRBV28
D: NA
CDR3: CASRRAGLQWETQYF

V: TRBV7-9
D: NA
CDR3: CASTPPPGGELFF

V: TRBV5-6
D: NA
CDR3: CASSHDLGAPGTQYF

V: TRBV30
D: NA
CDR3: CAWSPPSSGNTIYF

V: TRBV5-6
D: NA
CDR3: CASSPVGGNSPLHF

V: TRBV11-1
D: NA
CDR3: CASSPRDTMVSEQYF

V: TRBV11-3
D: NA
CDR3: CASSLRRGTDTQYF

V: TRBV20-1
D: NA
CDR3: CSAHPGNEQFF

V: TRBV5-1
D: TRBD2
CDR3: CASRLTALAGVETQYF

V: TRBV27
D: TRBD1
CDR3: CASGRQGLETQYF

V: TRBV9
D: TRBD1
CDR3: CASSFGQDSYEQYF

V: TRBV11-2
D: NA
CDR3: CASSFRSYEQYF

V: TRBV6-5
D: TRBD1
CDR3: CASSRDREAFF

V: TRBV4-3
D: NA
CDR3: CASSQDWLAGNDEQFF

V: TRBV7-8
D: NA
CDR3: CASSTGNWEPQHF

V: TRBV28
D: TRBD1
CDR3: CASSSGTANEKLFF